Listed here are 25 T cell receptor beta chains from one sample, sequenced in a study of blood T cell repertoires in COVID-19. Sequencing was performed with immunoSEQ multiplex PCR; in TCRdb, only in-frame clones are kept and a portion is missing. This table has approximately 110,000 clones, about four fifths appearing once. The sequencing sample was made of peripheral blood. The source is a woman of 80 years or more with acute or convalescent COVID-19.

The chain couples TRBV5-4 to TRBJ2-5; D not certain. The CDR3 consists of 13 residues. Germline V gene data show CDR1 as SGHNT and CDR2 as YYREEE (reference sequence). The germline V and J ends were trimmed by 1 base and 4 bases, with 8 bases remaining between them. CDR3 residues: CASSLIGSETQYF. In nucleotides, the CDR3 is TGTGCCAGCAGCTTGATCGGGTCAGAGACCCAGTACTTC. The variable domain in full, completed from reference TRBV5-4 and TRBJ2-5, reads ETGVTQSPTHLIKTRGQQVTLRCSSQSGHNTVSWYQQALGQGPQFIFQYYREEENGRGNFPPRFSGLQFPNYSSELNVNALELDDSALYLCASSLIGSETQYFGPGTRLLVL.

This clone was recorded only once. The chain employs TRBV29-1 and TRBJ2-5, with D tentatively TRBD2 (5 bases). The V gene lost 7 bases and the J gene lost 1 base, with 7 bases spanning the gap. Germline V gives CDR1 SQVTM, CDR2 ANQGSEA. The CDR3 is 11 residues long. The CDR3 here is CSAEGQETQYF. The CDR3 bases are TGCAGCGCCGAGGGCCAAGAGACCCAGTACTTC.

The gene calls are TRBV27 and TRBJ1-5; TRBD1 is a possible D gene (6 bases). Per the germline V gene, CDR1 is MNHEY and CDR2 is SMNVEV (reference sequence). V lost 2 bases to trimming and J lost 6 bases, with 11 bases between them. This CDR3 spans 14 amino acids. The CDR3: CASSLRQEVQPQHF. CDR3 in DNA: TGTGCCAGCAGTTTAAGACAGGAGGTTCAGCCCCAGCATTTT.

The V gene is TRBV27, the J gene TRBJ1-4; D possibly corresponds to TRBD1 (6 bases). The ends were cut back, 3 bases at V and 3 bases at J, with 11 bases in the middle. The CDR3 is 15 amino acids. CDR1 and CDR2 (germline): MNHEY, SMNVEV (reference sequence). The CDR3 DNA is TGTGCCAGCAGTTTCCTAGGGGGGGCTAATGAAAAACTGTTTTTT. Amino acid sequence: CASSFLGGANEKLFF. The whole variable domain, filled in from reference TRBV27 and TRBJ1-4, reads EAQVTQNPRYLITVTGKKLTVTCSQNMNHEYMSWYRQDPGLGLRQIYYSMNVEVTDKGDVPEGYKVSRKEKRNFPLILESPSPNQTSLYFCASSFLGGANEKLFFGSGTQLSVL.

This chain connects TRBV27 to TRBJ2-5; D possibly corresponds to TRBD2 (5 bases). Trimming removed 5 bases from V and 4 bases from J, with 11 bases in between. CDR1 and CDR2 from the germline V gene are MNHEY and SMNVEV (reference sequence). The CDR3 spans 13 residues. CDR3 in amino acids: CASSTRGPETQYF. CDR3 coding DNA: TGTGCCAGCAGTACCCGAGGGCCAGAGACCCAGTACTTC.

V is TRBV15 and J is TRBJ1-2; no clear D gene. The germline V and J ends were trimmed by 1 base and 0 bases, with 12 bases remaining between them. This CDR3 spans 16 amino acids. Germline CDR1 and CDR2: LNHNV and YYDKDF (reference sequence). CDR3 coding DNA: TGTGCCACCAGCAGAGGGGCAGGCGCGACTAACTATGGCTACACCTTC. Translation gives CATSRGAGATNYGYTF. The full variable domain, with the rest looked up from reference TRBV15 and TRBJ1-2, is DAMVIQNPRYQVTQFGKPVTLSCSQTLNHNVMYWYQQKSSQAPKLLFHYYDKDFNNEADTPDNFQSRRPNTSFCFLDIRSPGLGDTAMYLCATSRGAGATNYGYTFGSGTRLTVV.

The CDR3 here is CASNSEVPFGGKLFF. The CDR3 DNA reads TGTGCCAGCAACTCCGAGGTCCCCTTCGGAGGAAAACTGTTTTTT. This sequence joins TRBV7-9 and TRBJ1-4; D gene ambiguous. The CDR3 is made up of 15 amino acids. From germline, CDR1 is SEHNR and CDR2 FQNEAQ (reference sequence). The V end lost 7 bases, the J end lost 10 bases, and 22 bases lay between the germline ends. The whole variable domain, remainder taken from reference TRBV7-9 and TRBJ1-4, is DTGVSQNPRHKITKRGQNVTFRCDPISEHNRLYWYRQTLGQGPEFLTYFQNEAQLEKSRLLSDRFSAERPKGSFSTLEIQRTEQGDSAMYLCASNSEVPFGGKLFFGSGTQLSVL.

The chain joins TRBV5-6 to TRBJ1-2; 9 bases align to TRBD1. CDR3 length: 16 residues. The V gene end was trimmed by 0 bases and the J gene end by 2 bases; junction bases not matched to a gene: 5. Germline CDR1 is SGHDT and CDR2 is YYEEEE. This CDR3 reads CASSLGNRGHNYGYTF. The DNA of the CDR3 is TGTGCCAGCAGCTTGGGGAACAGGGGGCACAACTATGGCTACACCTTC. Supplemented by reference TRBV5-6 and TRBJ1-2, the full variable domain reads DAGVTQSPTHLIKTRGQQVTLRCSPKSGHDTVSWYQQALGQGPQFIFQYYEEEERQRGNFPDRFSGHQFPNYSSELNVNALLLGDSALYLCASSLGNRGHNYGYTFGSGTRLTVV.

The V call is TRBV5-4, the J call TRBJ2-2; possible D gene TRBD1, 6 bases. The germline gives CDR1 SGHNT, CDR2 YYREEE (reference sequence). The V end was cut by 4 bases, the J end by 5 bases, with 12 bases between. The CDR3 sequence is 14 residues long. The CDR3 reads CASSIGQTTGELFF. Written as DNA, the CDR3 is TGTGCCAGCAGCATAGGACAGACAACCGGGGAGCTGTTTTTT.

V is TRBV28 and J is TRBJ1-2; D not resolved. This CDR3 comprises 12 residues. The germline V gene encodes CDR1 MDHEN and CDR2 SYDVKM. The germline V and J ends were trimmed by 4 bases and 5 bases, with 8 bases remaining between them. This CDR3 reads CASSSTLYGYTF. The DNA for the CDR3 is TGTGCCAGCAGTTCAACTCTTTATGGCTACACCTTC.

The chain links TRBV5-4 to TRBJ2-1; 8 nucleotides agree with TRBD2. V lost 6 bases, J lost 2 bases, and 7 bases stayed unmatched. Germline V gene lookup returns CDR1 SGHNT and CDR2 YYREEE (reference sequence). This CDR3 comprises 15 residues. The CDR3 bases are TGTGCCAGCACCCTTAGCGGGAATCCCTACAATGAGCAGTTCTTC. The encoded protein is CASTLSGNPYNEQFF.

The chain combines TRBV28 with TRBJ1-1; 7 bases fit TRBD1. Trimming took 5 bases from V and 1 from J; bases not matched to a gene: 7. Germline V lookup: CDR1 MDHEN, CDR2 SYDVKM. CDR3 length equals 15 residues. Here the CDR3 reads CASSDRVLKNTEAFF. The DNA for the CDR3 is TGTGCCAGCAGTGACAGGGTGCTAAAGAACACTGAAGCTTTCTTT.

The CDR3 nucleotides are TGTGCCAGCAGCTTCCCCCAGGCGGGGCGCGAAGAGACCCAGTACTTC. It is translated as CASSFPQAGREETQYF. The chain has TRBV5-4 and TRBJ2-5; D is possibly TRBD2 (6 bases). V lost 2 bases and J lost 3, with 17 bases in between. The CDR3 is 16 amino acids. CDR1 and CDR2 (germline): SGHNT, YYREEE (reference sequence).

J is TRBJ1-2 and V is TRBV9; the D gene is possibly TRBD1 (6 bases). Trimming took off 3 bases at V and 5 bases at J, with 14 bases between the two ends. Germline CDR1 is SGDLS and CDR2 is YYNGEE. The CDR3 runs 14 residues. As DNA, the CDR3 is TGTGCCAGCAGCGCAACAGGGAATTCGTATGGCTACACCTTC. Encoded protein: CASSATGNSYGYTF.

The rearrangement joins TRBV5-1 to TRBJ2-3; the D gene is possibly TRBD1 (5 bases). Trimming removed 7 bases at V and 6 bases at J, with 18 bases between. Germline V CDR1 and CDR2: SGHRS, YFSETQ. There are 14 residues in the CDR3. The CDR3 DNA reads as TGCGCCAGCGCGACAGAGACCTTATTGGATACGCAGTATTTT. It yields the protein CASATETLLDTQYF.

V gene TRBV9 combines with J gene TRBJ1-1; 8 bases align to TRBD1. Germline trimming cut 2 bases from V and 8 bases from J; bases unmatched to any gene: 11. Germline V gene data show CDR1 as SGDLS and CDR2 as YYNGEE. This CDR3 is 15 amino acids long. The DNA for the CDR3 is TGTGCCAGCAGCGTTTTACCGGGACAGGCTACCGAAGCTTTCTTT. Translating gives CASSVLPGQATEAFF. Full variable domain (outside the CDR3, taken from reference TRBV9 and TRBJ1-1): DSGVTQTPKHLITATGQRVTLRCSPRSGDLSVYWYQQSLDQGLQFLIQYYNGEERAKGNILERFSAQQFPDLHSELNLSSLELGDSALYFCASSVLPGQATEAFFGQGTRLTVV.

This chain uses TRBV2 with TRBJ2-5; D may be TRBD1 (5 bases). Germline V lookup: CDR1 SNHLY, CDR2 FYNNEI. V dropped 11 bases and J dropped 4 bases, with 14 bases sitting between them. This CDR3 contains 12 residues. CDR3 region: CAGAPGGETQYF. The CDR3 DNA reads as TGTGCCGGGGCCCCGGGCGGAGAGACCCAGTACTTC.

The rearrangement links TRBV7-9 to TRBJ2-2, with D uncertain. CDR1 is SEHNR and CDR2 is FQNEAQ in the germline V gene (reference sequence). The CDR3 covers 15 residues. V was cut by 4 bases and J by 1 base, with 10 bases left in between. CDR3 in amino acids: CASSSPERNTGELFF. In nucleotides, the CDR3 is TGTGCCAGCAGCTCCCCGGAGAGGAACACCGGGGAGCTGTTTTTT. The whole variable domain, filled in from reference TRBV7-9 and TRBJ2-2, reads DTGVSQNPRHKITKRGQNVTFRCDPISEHNRLYWYRQTLGQGPEFLTYFQNEAQLEKSRLLSDRFSAERPKGSFSTLEIQRTEQGDSAMYLCASSSPERNTGELFFGEGSRLTVL.

This clone was seen just once. The J gene is TRBJ2-5, the V gene TRBV5-1; TRBD2 agrees at 7 bases. The CDR3 runs 14 residues. V shed 4 bases and J 2 bases; nucleotides not matched to a gene: 5. In germline, CDR1 is SGHRS, CDR2 YFSETQ. The CDR3 is CASSGGVAQETQYF. The DNA of the CDR3 is TGCGCCAGCAGCGGGGGGGTCGCACAAGAGACCCAGTACTTC.

This clone was picked up a small number of times. The chain links TRBV10-3 to TRBJ1-1; the match to TRBD1 covers 9 bases. CDR1 and CDR2 (germline): ENHRY, SYGVKD. The CDR3 is 15 amino acids. Unmatched junction bases numbered 11, after V lost 7 bases and J lost 5 bases. CDR3 in DNA: TGTGCCATCATGGGGACAGGGCGAGTTGGTACTGAAGCTTTCTTT. Translation: CAIMGTGRVGTEAFF.

The chain carries TRBV6-5 and TRBJ1-6, with TRBD1 identical over 9 bases. This CDR3 is 14 amino acids long. With 6 bases clipped from V and 9 bases from J, the junction kept 6 bases outside the gene matches. Germline V gene lookup returns CDR1 MNHEY and CDR2 SVGAGI. The CDR3, as DNA: TGTGCCAGCAGCCGGGACAGGGACGGTTCACCCCTCCACTTT. Translated: CASSRDRDGSPLHF.

For the CDR3, the DNA is TGTGCCAGCAAGGCGGGACAGGCCTATGGCTACACCTTC. Encoded protein: CASKAGQAYGYTF. This chain uses TRBV27 with TRBJ1-2; TRBD1 aligns across 8 bases. The CDR3 sequence is 13 residues long. Germline assignment: CDR1 MNHEY and CDR2 SMNVEV (reference sequence). V lost 7 bases, J lost 4 bases, and 5 bases stayed unmatched.

The V call is TRBV23-1, the J call TRBJ2-5; D is perhaps TRBD1 (6 bases). TRBV23-1 has ORF status, its function being uncertain. The germline V and J ends were trimmed by 7 bases and 4 bases, with 19 bases remaining between them. The CDR3 extends over 15 amino acids. CDR3 sequence: CASTPAGESLETQYF. In nucleotides, the CDR3 is TGCGCCAGCACCCCGGCAGGGGAATCCCTAGAGACCCAGTACTTC.

In this sample, this clone turned up a few times. The chain has TRBV29-1 and TRBJ2-1; a weak D match, TRBD2 (6 bases). CDR3 size: 14 residues. The V gene's germline CDR1 is SQVTM and CDR2 ANQGSEA. V gave up 8 bases and J gave up 0 bases, with 14 bases separating them. CDR3 sequence reads: CSTASASSYNEQFF. CDR3 in DNA: TGCAGCACAGCTAGCGCGAGCTCCTACAATGAGCAGTTCTTC.

V gene TRBV5-1 combines with J gene TRBJ2-7; D is perhaps TRBD2 (6 bases). With 0 bases removed from V and 5 bases from J, the gap between germline ends came to 9 bases. The CDR3 loop spans 13 amino acids. Germline V CDR1 and CDR2: SGHRS, YFSETQ. CDR3 amino acids: CASSLGGGNEQYF. CDR3 in DNA: TGCGCCAGCAGCTTGGGAGGCGGGAACGAGCAGTACTTC. Complete variable domain (other parts from reference TRBV5-1 and TRBJ2-7): KAGVTQTPRYLIKTRGQQVTLSCSPISGHRSVSWYQQTPGQGLQFLFEYFSETQRNKGNFPGRFSGRQFSNSRSEMNVSTLELGDSALYLCASSLGGGNEQYFGPGTRLTVT.